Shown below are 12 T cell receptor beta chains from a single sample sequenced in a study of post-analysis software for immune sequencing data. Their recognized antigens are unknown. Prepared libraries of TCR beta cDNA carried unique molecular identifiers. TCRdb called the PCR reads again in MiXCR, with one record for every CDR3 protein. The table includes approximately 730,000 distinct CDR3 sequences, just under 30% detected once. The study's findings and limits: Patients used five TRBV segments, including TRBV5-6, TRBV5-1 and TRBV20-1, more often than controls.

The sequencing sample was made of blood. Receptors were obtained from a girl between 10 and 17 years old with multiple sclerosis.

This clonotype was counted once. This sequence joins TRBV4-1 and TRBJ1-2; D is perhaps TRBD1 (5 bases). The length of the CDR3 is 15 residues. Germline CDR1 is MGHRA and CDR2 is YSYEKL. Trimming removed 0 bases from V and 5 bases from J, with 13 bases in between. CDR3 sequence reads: CASSQDRGERYGYTF. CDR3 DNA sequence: TGCGCCAGCAGCCAAGATCGGGGGGAGAGGTATGGCTACACCTTC.

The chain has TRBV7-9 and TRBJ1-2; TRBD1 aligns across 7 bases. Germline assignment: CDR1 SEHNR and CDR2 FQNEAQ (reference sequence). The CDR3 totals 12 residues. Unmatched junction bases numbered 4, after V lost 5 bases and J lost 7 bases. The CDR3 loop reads CASSGQAVGYTF. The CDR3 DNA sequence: TGTGCCAGCAGCGGACAGGCCGTTGGCTACACCTTC.

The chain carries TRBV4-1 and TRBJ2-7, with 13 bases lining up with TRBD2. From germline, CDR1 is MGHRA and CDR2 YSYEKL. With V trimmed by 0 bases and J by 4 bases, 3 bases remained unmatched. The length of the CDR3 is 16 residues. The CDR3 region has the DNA TGCGCCAGCAGCCAAGAAGGACTAGCGGGAGTTTACGAGCAGTACTTC. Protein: CASSQEGLAGVYEQYF.

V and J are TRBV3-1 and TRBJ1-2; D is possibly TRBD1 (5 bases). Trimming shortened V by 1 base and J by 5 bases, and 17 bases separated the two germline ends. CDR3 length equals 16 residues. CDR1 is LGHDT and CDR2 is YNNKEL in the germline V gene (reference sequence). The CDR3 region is CASSQVNGYGAYGYTF. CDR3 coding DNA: TGTGCCAGCAGCCAAGTTAACGGATATGGGGCTTATGGCTACACCTTC.

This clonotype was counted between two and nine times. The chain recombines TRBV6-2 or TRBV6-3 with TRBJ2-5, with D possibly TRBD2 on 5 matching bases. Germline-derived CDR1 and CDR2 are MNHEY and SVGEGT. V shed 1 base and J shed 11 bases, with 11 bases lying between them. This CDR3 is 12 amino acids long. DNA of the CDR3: TGTGCCAGCAGTTACTGGGAGCGCGGACAGTACTTC. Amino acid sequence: CASSYWERGQYF.

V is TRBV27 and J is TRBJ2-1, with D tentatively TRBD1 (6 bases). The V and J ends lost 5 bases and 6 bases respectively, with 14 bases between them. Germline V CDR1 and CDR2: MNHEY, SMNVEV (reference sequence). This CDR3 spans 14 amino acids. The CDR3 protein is CASSLHRAPNEQFF. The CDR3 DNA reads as TGTGCCAGCAGTCTGCACAGGGCCCCCAATGAGCAGTTCTTC.

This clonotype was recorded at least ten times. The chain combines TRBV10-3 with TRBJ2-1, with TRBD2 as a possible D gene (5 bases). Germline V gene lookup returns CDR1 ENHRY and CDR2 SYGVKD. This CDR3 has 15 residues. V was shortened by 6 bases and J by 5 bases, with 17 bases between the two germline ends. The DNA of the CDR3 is TGTGCCATCAGGGGTAAAGGGAGACCAAACAATGAGCAGTTCTTC. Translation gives CAIRGKGRPNNEQFF.

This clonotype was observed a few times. CDR3 DNA: TGTGCCAGCAGTTTAGGCGGCTCGGGGAGGCCGTTCTTC. This codes for CASSLGGSGRPFF. The chain links TRBV12-3 or TRBV12-4 to TRBJ2-1; D might be TRBD2 (6 bases). The CDR3 has 13 amino acids. V was trimmed by 1 base and J by 15 bases, leaving 16 bases between them.

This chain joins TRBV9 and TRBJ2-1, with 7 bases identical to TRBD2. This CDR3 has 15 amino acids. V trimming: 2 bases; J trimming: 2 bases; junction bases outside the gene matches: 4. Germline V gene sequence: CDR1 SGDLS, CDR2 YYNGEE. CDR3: CASSVRGGPYNEQFF. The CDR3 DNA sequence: TGTGCCAGCAGCGTCCGGGGAGGGCCCTACAATGAGCAGTTCTTC.

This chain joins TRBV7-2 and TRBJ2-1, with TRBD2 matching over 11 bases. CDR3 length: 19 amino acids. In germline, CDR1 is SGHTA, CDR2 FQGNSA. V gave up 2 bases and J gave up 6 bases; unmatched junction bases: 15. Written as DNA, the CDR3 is TGTGCCAGCAGCTTATATGGGCTAGCGGGAGGTTCAGCCGTCAATGAGCAGTTCTTC. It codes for CASSLYGLAGGSAVNEQFF.

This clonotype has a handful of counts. The CDR3 is CASSPRHLSTDTQYF. The CDR3 nucleotides are TGTGCCAGCTCACCACGGCACCTGAGCACAGATACGCAGTATTTT. V and J are TRBV18 and TRBJ2-3, with D unresolved. Looked up from germline, CDR1 is KGHSH and CDR2 is LQKENI. V lost 1 base, J lost 0 bases, and 8 bases lay in between. The CDR3 consists of 15 residues.

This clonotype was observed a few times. This CDR3 reads CSAPVRGGSPYNEQFF. The CDR3 coding sequence is TGCAGTGCCCCGGTGCGGGGGGGCAGTCCCTACAATGAGCAGTTCTTC. The rearrangement links TRBV20-1 to TRBJ2-1; TRBD2 matches at 9 bases. J was trimmed by 2 bases and V by 6 bases; bases with no gene match: 11. Germline CDR1 and CDR2: DFQATT and SNEGSKA (reference sequence). This CDR3 comprises 16 residues.